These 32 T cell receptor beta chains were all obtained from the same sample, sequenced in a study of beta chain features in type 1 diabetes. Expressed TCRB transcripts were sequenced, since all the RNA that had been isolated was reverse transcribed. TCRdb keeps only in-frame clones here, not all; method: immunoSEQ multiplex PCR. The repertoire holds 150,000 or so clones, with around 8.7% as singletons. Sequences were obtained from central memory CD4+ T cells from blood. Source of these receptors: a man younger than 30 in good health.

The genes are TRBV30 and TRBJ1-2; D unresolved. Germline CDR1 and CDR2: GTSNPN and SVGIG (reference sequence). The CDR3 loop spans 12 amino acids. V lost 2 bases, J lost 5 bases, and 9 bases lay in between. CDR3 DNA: TGTGCCTGGAGTTCGGGGTCTTATGGCTACACCTTC. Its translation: CAWSSGSYGYTF.

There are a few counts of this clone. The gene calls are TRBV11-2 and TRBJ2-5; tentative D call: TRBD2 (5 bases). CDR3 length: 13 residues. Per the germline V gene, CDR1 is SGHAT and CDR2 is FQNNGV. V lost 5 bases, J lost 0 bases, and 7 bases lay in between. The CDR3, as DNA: TGTGCCAGCAGCAAGCGGTACCAAGAGACCCAGTACTTC. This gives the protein CASSKRYQETQYF.

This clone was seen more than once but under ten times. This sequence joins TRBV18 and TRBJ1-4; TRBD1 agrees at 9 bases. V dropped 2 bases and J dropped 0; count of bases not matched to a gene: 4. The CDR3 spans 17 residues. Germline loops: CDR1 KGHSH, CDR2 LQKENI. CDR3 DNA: TGTGCCAGCTCACCATGGGACAGGGCTGCAACTAATGAAAAACTGTTTTTT. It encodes CASSPWDRAATNEKLFF.

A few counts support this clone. In DNA form, the CDR3 reads TGTGCCAGCAGCTTCGAGGGGACTAGCGGGGGTTACGAGCAGTACTTC. This sequence encodes CASSFEGTSGGYEQYF. This chain joins TRBV7-2 and TRBJ2-7, with 14 bases fitting TRBD2. The CDR3 has 16 residues. Germline trimming cut 3 bases from V and 4 bases from J; bases unmatched to any gene: 5. Looked up from germline, CDR1 is SGHTA and CDR2 is FQGNSA.

The CDR3 coding sequence is TGTGCCTGGAGTGTGGGACAGGGGAGGGAAAAACTGTTTTTT. Translated, it gives CAWSVGQGREKLFF. This sequence joins TRBV30 and TRBJ1-4, with 10 nucleotides matching TRBD1. CDR1 GTSNPN and CDR2 SVGIG come from the germline V gene (reference sequence). The CDR3 runs to 14 residues. The trim removed 0 bases at V and 8 bases at J, leaving 3 bases unmatched.

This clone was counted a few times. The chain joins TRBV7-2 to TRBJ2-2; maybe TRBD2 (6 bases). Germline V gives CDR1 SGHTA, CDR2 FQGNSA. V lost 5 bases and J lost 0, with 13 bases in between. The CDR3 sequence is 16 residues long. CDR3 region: CASSPQGTPNTGELFF. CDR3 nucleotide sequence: TGTGCCAGCAGCCCACAAGGGACTCCGAACACCGGGGAGCTGTTTTTT.

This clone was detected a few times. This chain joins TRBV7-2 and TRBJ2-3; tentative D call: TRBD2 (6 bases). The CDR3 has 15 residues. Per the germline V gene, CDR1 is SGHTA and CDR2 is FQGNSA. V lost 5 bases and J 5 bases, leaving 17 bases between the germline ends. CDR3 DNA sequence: TGTGCCAGCAGCCCTGAGGGAGGTGGGGGAGATACGCAGTATTTT. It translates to CASSPEGGGGDTQYF.

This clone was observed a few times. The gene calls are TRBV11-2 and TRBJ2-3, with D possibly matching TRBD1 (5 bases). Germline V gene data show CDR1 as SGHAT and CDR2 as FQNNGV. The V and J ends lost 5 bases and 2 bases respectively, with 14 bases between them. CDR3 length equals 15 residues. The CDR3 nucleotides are TGTGCCAGCAGCAACATTCAGGGAAACACAGATACGCAGTATTTT. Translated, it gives CASSNIQGNTDTQYF.

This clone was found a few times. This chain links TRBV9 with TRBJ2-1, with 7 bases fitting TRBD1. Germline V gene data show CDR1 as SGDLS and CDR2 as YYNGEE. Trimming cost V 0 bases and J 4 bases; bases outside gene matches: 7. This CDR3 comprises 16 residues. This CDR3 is CASSVDYRGIYNEQFF. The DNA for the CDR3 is TGTGCCAGCAGCGTAGATTACAGGGGTATTTACAATGAGCAGTTCTTC.

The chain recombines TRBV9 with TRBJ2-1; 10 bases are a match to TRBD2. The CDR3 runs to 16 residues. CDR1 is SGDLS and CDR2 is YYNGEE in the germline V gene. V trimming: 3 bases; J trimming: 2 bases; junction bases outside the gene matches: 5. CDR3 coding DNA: TGTGCCAGCAGCGCCGATAGCGGGGGGACCTACAATGAGCAGTTCTTC. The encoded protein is CASSADSGGTYNEQFF.

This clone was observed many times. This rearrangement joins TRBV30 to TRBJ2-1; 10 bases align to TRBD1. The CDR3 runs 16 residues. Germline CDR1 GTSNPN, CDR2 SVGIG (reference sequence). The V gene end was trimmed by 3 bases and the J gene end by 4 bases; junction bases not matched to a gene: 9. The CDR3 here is CAWSKTGQGIYNEQFF. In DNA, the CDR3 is TGTGCCTGGAGCAAGACGGGACAGGGGATATACAATGAGCAGTTCTTC.

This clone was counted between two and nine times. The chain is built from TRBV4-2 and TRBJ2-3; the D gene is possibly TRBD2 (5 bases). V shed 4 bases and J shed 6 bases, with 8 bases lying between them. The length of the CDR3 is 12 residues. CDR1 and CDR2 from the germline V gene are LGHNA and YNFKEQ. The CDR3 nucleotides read TGTGCCAGCAGCCGAGGCGGGGATACGCAGTATTTT. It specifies CASSRGGDTQYF.

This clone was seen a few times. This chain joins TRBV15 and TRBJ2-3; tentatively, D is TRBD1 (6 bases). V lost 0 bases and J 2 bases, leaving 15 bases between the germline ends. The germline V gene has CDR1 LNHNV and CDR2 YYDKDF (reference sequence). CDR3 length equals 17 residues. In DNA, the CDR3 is TGTGCCACCAGCAGAGATAAGGACAGCCTAGACACAGATACGCAGTATTTT. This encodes CATSRDKDSLDTDTQYF.

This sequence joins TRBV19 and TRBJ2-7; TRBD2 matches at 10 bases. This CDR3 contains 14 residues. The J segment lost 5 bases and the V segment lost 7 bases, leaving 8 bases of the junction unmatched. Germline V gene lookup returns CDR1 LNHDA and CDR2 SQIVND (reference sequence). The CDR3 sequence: CASTTSGVRNEQYF. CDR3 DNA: TGTGCCAGTACAACTAGCGGGGTTCGGAACGAGCAGTACTTC.

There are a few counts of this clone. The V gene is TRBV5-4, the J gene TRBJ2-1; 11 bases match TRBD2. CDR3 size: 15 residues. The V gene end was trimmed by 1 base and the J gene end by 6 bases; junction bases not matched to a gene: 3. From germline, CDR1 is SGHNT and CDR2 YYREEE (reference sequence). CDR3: CASSLHSGGGNEQFF. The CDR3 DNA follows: TGTGCCAGCAGCTTGCATAGCGGGGGGGGCAATGAGCAGTTCTTC.

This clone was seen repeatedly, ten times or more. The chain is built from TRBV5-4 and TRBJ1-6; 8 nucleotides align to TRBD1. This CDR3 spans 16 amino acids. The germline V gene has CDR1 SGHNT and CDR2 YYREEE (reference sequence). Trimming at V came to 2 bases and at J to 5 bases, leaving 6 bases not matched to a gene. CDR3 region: CASSFGAGQDNSPLHF. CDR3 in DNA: TGTGCCAGCAGCTTCGGGGCGGGACAGGATAATTCACCCCTCCACTTT.

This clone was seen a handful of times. The CDR3 nucleotides read TGTGCCAGCAGTAGCGGCAGCCCCTATGGCTACACCTTC. The encoded protein is CASSSGSPYGYTF. J is TRBJ1-2 and V is TRBV28, with no clear D. V was shortened by 5 bases and J by 4 bases, with 11 bases between the two germline ends. There are 13 residues in the CDR3. Germline loops: CDR1 MDHEN, CDR2 SYDVKM.

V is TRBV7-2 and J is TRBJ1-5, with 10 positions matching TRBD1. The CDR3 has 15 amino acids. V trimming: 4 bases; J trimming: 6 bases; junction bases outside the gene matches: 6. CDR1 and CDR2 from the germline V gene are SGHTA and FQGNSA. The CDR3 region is CASSSQTGGSQPQHF. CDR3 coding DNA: TGTGCCAGCAGCTCGCAGACAGGGGGCAGTCAGCCCCAGCATTTT.

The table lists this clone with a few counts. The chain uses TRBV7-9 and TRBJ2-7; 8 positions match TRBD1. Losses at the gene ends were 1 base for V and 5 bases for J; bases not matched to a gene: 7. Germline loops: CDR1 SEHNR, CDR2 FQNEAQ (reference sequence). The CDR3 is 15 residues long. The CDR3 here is CASSLGRQGRDEQYF. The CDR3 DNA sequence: TGTGCCAGCAGCTTAGGGCGACAGGGGAGAGACGAGCAGTACTTC.

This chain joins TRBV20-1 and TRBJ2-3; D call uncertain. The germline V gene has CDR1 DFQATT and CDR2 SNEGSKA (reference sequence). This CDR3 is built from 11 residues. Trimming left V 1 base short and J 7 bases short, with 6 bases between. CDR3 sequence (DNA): TGCAGTGCTAGAGGTTCCAATACGCAGTATTTT. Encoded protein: CSARGSNTQYF.

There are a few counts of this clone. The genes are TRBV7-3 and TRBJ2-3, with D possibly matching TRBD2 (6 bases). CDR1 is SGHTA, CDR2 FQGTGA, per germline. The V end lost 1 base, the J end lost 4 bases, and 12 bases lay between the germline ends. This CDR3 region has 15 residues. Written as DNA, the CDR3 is TGTGCCAGCAGCTTAATGGGAGGAAGTTCAGATACGCAGTATTTT. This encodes CASSLMGGSSDTQYF.

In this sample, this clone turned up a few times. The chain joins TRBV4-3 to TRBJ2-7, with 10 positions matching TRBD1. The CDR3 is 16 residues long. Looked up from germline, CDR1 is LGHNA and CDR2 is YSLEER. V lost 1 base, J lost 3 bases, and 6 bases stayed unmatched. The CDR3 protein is CASSQGGQGGVYEQYF. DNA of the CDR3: TGCGCCAGCAGCCAAGGAGGACAGGGGGGCGTCTACGAGCAGTACTTC.

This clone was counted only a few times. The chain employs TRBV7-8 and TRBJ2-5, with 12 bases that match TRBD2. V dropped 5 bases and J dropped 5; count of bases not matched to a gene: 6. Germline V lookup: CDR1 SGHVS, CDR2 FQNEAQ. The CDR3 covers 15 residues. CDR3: CASSPSGGAYETQYF. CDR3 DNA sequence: TGTGCCAGCAGCCCTAGCGGGGGGGCGTATGAGACCCAGTACTTC.

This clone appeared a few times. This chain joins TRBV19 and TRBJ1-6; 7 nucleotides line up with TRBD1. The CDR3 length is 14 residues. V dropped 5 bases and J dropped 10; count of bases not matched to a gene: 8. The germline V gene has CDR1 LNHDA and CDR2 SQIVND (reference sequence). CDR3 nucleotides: TGTGCCAGTAGTGACCGACAGGGAAACTCACCCCTCCACTTT. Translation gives CASSDRQGNSPLHF.

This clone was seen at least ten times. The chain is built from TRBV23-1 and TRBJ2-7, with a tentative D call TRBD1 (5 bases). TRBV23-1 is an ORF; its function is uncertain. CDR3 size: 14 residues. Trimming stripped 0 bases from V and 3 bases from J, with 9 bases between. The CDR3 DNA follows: TGCGCCAGCAGTCAATCTGGCCAGGGCTACGAGCAGTACTTC. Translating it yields CASSQSGQGYEQYF.

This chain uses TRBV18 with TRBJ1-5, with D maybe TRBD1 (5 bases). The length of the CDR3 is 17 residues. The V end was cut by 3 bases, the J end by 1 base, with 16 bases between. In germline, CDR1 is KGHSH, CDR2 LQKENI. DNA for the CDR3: TGTGCCAGCTCACCTAATTACAGGTCTGGGAGCAATCAGCCCCAGCATTTT. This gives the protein CASSPNYRSGSNQPQHF.

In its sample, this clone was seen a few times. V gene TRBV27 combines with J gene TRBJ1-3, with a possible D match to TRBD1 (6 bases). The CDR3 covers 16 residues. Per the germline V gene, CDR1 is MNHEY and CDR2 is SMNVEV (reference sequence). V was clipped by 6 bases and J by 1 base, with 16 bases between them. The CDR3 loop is CASSRGGEGSGNTIYF. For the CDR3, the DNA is TGTGCCAGCAGCCGAGGGGGTGAGGGATCTGGAAACACCATATATTTT.

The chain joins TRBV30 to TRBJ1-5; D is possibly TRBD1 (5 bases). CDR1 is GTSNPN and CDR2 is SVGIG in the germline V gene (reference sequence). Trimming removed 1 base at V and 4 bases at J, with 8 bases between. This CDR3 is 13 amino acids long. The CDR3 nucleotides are TGTGCCTGGAGTGGGGGGGGTAATCAGCCCCAGCATTTT. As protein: CAWSGGGNQPQHF.

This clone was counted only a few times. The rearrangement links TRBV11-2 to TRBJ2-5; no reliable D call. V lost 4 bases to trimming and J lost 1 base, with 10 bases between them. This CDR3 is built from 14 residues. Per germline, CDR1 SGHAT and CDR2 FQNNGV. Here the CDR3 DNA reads TGTGCCAGCAGCTCCCTCTCGTTCCAAGAGACCCAGTACTTC. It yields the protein CASSSLSFQETQYF.

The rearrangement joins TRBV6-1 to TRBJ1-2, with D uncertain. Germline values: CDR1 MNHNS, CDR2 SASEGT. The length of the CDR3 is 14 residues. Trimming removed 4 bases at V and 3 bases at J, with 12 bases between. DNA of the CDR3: TGTGCCAGCAGTGCCGGAAACAGCTACTATGGCTACACCTTC. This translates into CASSAGNSYYGYTF.

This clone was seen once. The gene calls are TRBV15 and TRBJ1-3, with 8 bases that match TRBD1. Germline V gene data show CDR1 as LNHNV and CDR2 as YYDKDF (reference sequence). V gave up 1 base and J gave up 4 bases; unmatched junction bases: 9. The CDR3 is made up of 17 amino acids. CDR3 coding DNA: TGTGCCACCAGCAGAGTGGGGACAGGTCTTGGCGGAAACACCATATATTTT. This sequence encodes CATSRVGTGLGGNTIYF.

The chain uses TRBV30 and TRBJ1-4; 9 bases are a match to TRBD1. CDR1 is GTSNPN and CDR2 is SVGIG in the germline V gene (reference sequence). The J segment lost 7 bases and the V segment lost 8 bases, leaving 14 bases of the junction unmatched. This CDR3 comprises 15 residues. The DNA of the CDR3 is TGTGCCAGATCCGGGACAGGGATGAGAGGTGAAAAACTGTTTTTT. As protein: CARSGTGMRGEKLFF.